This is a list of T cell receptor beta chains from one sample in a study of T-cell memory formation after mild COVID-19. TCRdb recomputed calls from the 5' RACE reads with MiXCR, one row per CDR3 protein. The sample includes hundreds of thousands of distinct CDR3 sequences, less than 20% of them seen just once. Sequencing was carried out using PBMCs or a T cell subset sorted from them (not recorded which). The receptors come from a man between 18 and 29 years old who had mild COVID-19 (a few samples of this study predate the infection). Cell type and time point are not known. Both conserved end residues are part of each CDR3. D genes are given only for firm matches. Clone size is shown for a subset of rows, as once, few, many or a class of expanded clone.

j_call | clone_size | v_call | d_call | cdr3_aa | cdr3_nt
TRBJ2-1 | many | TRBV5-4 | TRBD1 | CASSLDRGSREQFF | TGTGCCAGCAGCCTGGACAGGGGAAGTCGTGAGCAGTTCTTC
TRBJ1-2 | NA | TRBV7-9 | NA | CASSFFDWGYTF | TGTGCCAGCAGCTTTTTCGATTGGGGCTACACCTTC
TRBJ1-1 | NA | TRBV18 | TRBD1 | CASSPIGTGLVRAFF | TGTGCCAGCTCACCGATCGGGACAGGGCTAGTTCGAGCTTTCTTT
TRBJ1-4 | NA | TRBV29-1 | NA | CSVEGGEVGHGLEKLFF | TGCAGCGTTGAAGGGGGTGAGGTGGGACACGGTCTAGAAAAACTGTTTTTT
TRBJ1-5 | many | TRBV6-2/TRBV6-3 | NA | CASRTDSNQPQHF | TGTGCCAGCAGGACCGATAGCAATCAGCCCCAGCATTTT
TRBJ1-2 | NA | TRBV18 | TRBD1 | CASSPGQESFGYTF | TGTGCCAGCTCACCAGGACAGGAATCCTTTGGCTACACCTTC
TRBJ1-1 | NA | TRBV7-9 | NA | CASSPGYSWTEAFF | TGTGCCAGCAGCCCAGGGTATTCTTGGACTGAAGCTTTCTTT
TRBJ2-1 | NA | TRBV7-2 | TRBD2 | CASSSELAGGNEQFF | TGTGCCAGCAGCTCGGAACTAGCGGGGGGTAATGAGCAGTTCTTC
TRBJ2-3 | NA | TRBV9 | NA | CASSVARGGPDTQYF | TGTGCCAGCAGCGTAGCTAGGGGGGGCCCAGATACGCAGTATTTT
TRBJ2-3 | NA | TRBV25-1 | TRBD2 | CASSPRLAGFTDTQYF | TGTGCCAGCAGTCCGCGACTAGCGGGGTTCACAGATACGCAGTATTTT
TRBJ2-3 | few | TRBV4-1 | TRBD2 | CASSPKGRGGPDTQYF | TGCGCCAGCAGCCCAAAGGGGCGGGGGGGCCCAGATACGCAGTATTTT
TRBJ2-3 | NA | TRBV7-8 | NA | CASSPSRYTQYF | TGTGCCAGCAGCCCAAGTCGGTATACGCAGTATTTT
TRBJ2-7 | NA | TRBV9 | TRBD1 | CASSPEDRGVSSYEQYF | TGTGCCAGCAGCCCGGAGGACAGGGGGGTCAGCTCCTACGAGCAGTACTTC
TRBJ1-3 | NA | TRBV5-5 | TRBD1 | CASTQTGGFNSGNTIYF | TGTGCCAGCACCCAGACAGGGGGGTTTAACTCCGGAAACACCATATATTTT
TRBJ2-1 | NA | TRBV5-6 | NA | CASSFFSPGDTRFF | TGTGCCAGCAGCTTCTTCTCTCCGGGAGACACTCGGTTCTTC
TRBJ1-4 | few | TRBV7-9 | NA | CASSLISAGHEKLFF | TGTGCCAGCAGCTTAATATCGGCAGGTCACGAAAAACTGTTTTTT
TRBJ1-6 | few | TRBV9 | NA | CASSAPARVDPLHF | TGTGCCAGCAGCGCTCCGGCCAGGGTCGACCCCCTCCACTTT
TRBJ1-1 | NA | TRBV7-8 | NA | CASSPTPEGQDTEAFF | TGTGCCAGCAGCCCAACCCCCGAGGGTCAGGACACTGAAGCTTTCTTT
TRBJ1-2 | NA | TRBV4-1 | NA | CASSQSAGLQVSTF | TGCGCCAGCAGCCAAAGCGCAGGGCTCCAGGTTTCCACCTTC
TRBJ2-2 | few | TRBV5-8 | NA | CASSLPGDTGELFF | TGTGCCAGCAGCTTGCCAGGGGACACCGGGGAGCTGTTTTTT
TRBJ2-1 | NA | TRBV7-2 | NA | CASSPGLPGNNEQFF | TGTGCCAGCAGCCCCGGGTTGCCGGGGAACAATGAGCAGTTCTTC
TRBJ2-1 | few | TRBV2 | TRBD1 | CARGQGVGEQFF | TGTGCCAGAGGACAGGGTGTAGGTGAGCAGTTCTTC
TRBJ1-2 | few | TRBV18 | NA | CASSSSKQGDYGYTF | TGTGCCAGCTCATCGAGTAAACAGGGTGACTATGGCTACACCTTC
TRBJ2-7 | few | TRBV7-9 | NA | CASGTQARYEQYF | TGTGCCAGCGGCACCCAAGCCCGCTACGAGCAGTACTTC
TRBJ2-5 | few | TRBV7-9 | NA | CASSLGPMETQYF | TGTGCCAGCAGCTTAGGTCCCATGGAGACCCAGTACTTC
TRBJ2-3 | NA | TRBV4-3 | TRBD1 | CASSPKPRVDRVTDTQYF | TGCGCCAGCAGCCCCAAGCCCAGGGTCGACAGGGTAACAGATACGCAGTATTTT
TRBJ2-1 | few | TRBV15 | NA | CATSRDRSGLYNEQFF | TGTGCCACCAGCAGAGATCGGAGCGGACTTTACAATGAGCAGTTCTTC
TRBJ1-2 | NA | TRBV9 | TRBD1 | CASSVGQGRTPDYGYTF | TGTGCCAGCAGCGTTGGACAGGGTCGAACTCCCGACTATGGCTACACCTTC
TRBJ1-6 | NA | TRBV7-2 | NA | CASSPAQGNSPLHF | TGTGCCAGCAGCCCTGCTCAGGGGAATTCACCCCTCCACTTT
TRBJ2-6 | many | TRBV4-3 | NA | CASSQEVDGGLGGANVLTF | TGCGCCAGCAGCCAAGAGGTGGACGGAGGCCTAGGTGGGGCCAACGTCCTGACTTTC
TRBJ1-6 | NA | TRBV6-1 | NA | CASSVGVSPLHF | TGTGCCAGCAGTGTGGGGGTATCACCCCTCCACTTT
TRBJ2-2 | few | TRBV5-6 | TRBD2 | CASSFSLAGAINTGELFF | TGTGCCAGCAGCTTCTCTCTAGCGGGGGCAATCAACACCGGGGAGCTGTTTTTT
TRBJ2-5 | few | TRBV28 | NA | CASRRQETQYF | TGTGCCAGCAGACGACAAGAGACCCAGTACTTC
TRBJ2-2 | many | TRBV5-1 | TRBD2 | CASSLGPAGGPTGELFF | TGCGCCAGCAGCTTGGGGCCAGCGGGGGGGCCCACCGGGGAGCTGTTTTTT
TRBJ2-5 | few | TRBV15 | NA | CATSRGSGETQYF | TGTGCCACCAGCAGAGGTTCAGGGGAGACCCAGTACTTC
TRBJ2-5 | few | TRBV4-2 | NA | CASSQDEETQYF | TGTGCCAGCAGCCAAGATGAGGAGACCCAGTACTTC
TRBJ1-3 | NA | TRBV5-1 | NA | CASRDVGNTIYF | TGCGCCAGCCGGGACGTCGGAAACACCATATATTTT
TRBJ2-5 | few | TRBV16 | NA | CASSPTRGQETQYF | TGTGCCAGCAGCCCCACCCGGGGGCAAGAGACCCAGTACTTC
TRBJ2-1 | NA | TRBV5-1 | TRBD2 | CASSRGERGFYEQFF | TGCGCCAGCAGCCGGGGGGAGCGGGGGTTCTATGAGCAGTTCTTC
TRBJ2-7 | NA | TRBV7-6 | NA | CASSLGEMSREQYF | TGTGCCAGCAGCTTAGGGGAGATGAGCCGCGAGCAGTACTTC
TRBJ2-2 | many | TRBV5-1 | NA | CASRLQRDGELFF | TGCGCCAGCCGCCTCCAACGGGACGGGGAGCTGTTTTTT
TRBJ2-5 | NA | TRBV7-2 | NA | CASSFHGETQYF | TGTGCCAGCAGCTTCCATGGGGAGACCCAGTACTTC
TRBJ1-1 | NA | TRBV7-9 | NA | CASSSRTDQNTEAFF | TGTGCCAGCAGCTCGAGGACGGATCAGAACACTGAAGCTTTCTTT
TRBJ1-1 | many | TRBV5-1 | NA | CASSPGSHTEAFF | TGCGCCAGCAGCCCCGGGTCGCACACTGAAGCTTTCTTT
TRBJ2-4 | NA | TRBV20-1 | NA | CSARRGAAKNIQYF | TGCAGTGCTAGGCGGGGTGCGGCCAAAAACATTCAGTACTTC
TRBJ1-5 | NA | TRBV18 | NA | CASSRTGLDNQPQHF | TGTGCCAGCTCACGCACAGGGCTGGACAATCAGCCCCAGCATTTT
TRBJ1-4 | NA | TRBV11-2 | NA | CASSWDVREKLFF | TGTGCCAGCAGCTGGGATGTGCGGGAAAAACTGTTTTTT
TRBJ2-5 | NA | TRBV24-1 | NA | CATTTWDGTQYF | TGTGCCACCACTACATGGGATGGGACCCAGTACTTC
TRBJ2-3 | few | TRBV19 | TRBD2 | CASSERGGSTDTQYF | TGTGCCAGTAGTGAGCGGGGCGGATCCACAGATACGCAGTATTTT
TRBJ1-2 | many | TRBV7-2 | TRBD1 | CASSSGTGYYGYTF | TGTGCCAGCAGCTCCGGGACAGGGTACTATGGCTACACCTTC
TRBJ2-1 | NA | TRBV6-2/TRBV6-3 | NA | CASSYVGRPGGDEQFF | TGTGCCAGCAGTTACGTCGGGCGACCCGGTGGGGATGAGCAGTTCTTC
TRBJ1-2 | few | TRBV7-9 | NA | CASSLEFGPRSYTF | TGTGCCAGCAGCTTAGAATTCGGACCTCGGAGCTACACCTTC
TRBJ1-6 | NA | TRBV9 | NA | CASSVDAIFSPLHF | TGTGCCAGCAGCGTAGACGCGATTTTTTCACCCCTCCACTTT
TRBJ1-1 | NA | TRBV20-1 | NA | CSALARGLAEAFF | TGCAGTGCCCTGGCTCGGGGGTTAGCTGAAGCTTTCTTT